This passage covers 21 T cell receptor beta chains from one sample sequenced in a study of beta chain features in type 1 diabetes. As every portion of the isolated RNA was reverse transcribed, the sequencing read expressed TCRB transcripts. Assay: immunoSEQ multiplex PCR; the TCRdb copy retains only in-frame clones and omits some. The repertoire holds nearly 250,000 clones, with about 14% as singletons. The sequenced sample consisted of naive CD4+ T cells from blood. These receptors all come from a woman aged 40 to 50 in good health.

The chain carries TRBV11-2 and TRBJ2-5; possibly TRBD1 for D (6 bases). Deletions cut 2 bases from V and 7 bases from J, with 14 bases between. The germline CDR1 and CDR2 sequences are SGHAT and FQNNGV. This CDR3 has 14 amino acids. The CDR3 bases are TGTGCCAGCAGCTTAATCGAGGGCAGGGGGACCCAGTACTTC. As protein: CASSLIEGRGTQYF.

This clone was observed a few times. This chain joins TRBV7-2 and TRBJ1-2, with 9 bases identical to TRBD1. Germline lookup yields CDR1 SGHTA and CDR2 FQGNSA. The CDR3 runs to 15 residues. J was trimmed by 4 bases and V by 10 bases; bases with no gene match: 13. The DNA for the CDR3 is TGTGCCACGGGGGACAGGGTGCTCAATTTCTATGGCTACACCTTC. This translates into CATGDRVLNFYGYTF.

The chain links TRBV10-3 to TRBJ1-3, with 10 bases identical to TRBD1. The V gene's germline CDR1 is ENHRY and CDR2 SYGVKD. This CDR3 comprises 13 residues. The trim removed 10 bases at V and 4 bases at J, leaving 4 bases unmatched. CDR3: CATDRGTGNTIYF. The CDR3 DNA reads as TGTGCCACGGACAGGGGGACGGGAAACACCATATATTTT.

The V and J genes are TRBV27 and TRBJ1-6, with D possibly matching TRBD1 (6 bases). Per the germline V gene, CDR1 is MNHEY and CDR2 is SMNVEV (reference sequence). This CDR3 spans 15 amino acids. V lost 5 bases and J lost 8, with 16 bases in between. The chain's CDR3 is CASSTKQGAYSPLHF. CDR3 nucleotides: TGTGCCAGCAGTACCAAACAGGGAGCCTATTCACCCCTCCACTTT.

The chain is built from TRBV29-1 and TRBJ1-5; D not resolved. This CDR3 spans 13 amino acids. V lost 5 bases, J lost 4 bases, and 12 bases lay in between. Germline CDR1 SQVTM, CDR2 ANQGSEA. The CDR3 bases are TGCAGCGTTTGTGTCGGGGTAAATCAGCCCCAGCATTTT. It encodes CSVCVGVNQPQHF.

V and J are TRBV7-2 and TRBJ2-5, with 8 bases lining up with TRBD2. This CDR3 region has 18 residues. V shed 2 bases, J shed 6 bases, and the junction held 17 bases outside the gene matches. Germline V CDR1 and CDR2: SGHTA, FQGNSA. CDR3 loop: CASSLSSGAGGFRQTQYF. CDR3 nucleotide sequence: TGTGCCAGCAGCTTATCATCTGGCGCGGGAGGCTTTCGACAGACCCAGTACTTC.

This clone was picked up a small number of times. This rearrangement joins TRBV11-2 to TRBJ2-2; D might be TRBD1 (6 bases). The germline CDR1 and CDR2 sequences are SGHAT and FQNNGV. CDR3 length equals 12 residues. V lost 9 bases and J 8 bases, leaving 13 bases between the germline ends. The CDR3: CASAGAKGELFF. The CDR3 nucleotides read TGTGCCAGTGCAGGGGCCAAGGGGGAGCTGTTTTTT.

Here the CDR3 DNA reads TGTGCCAGCAGCGCTGACCCTAGGGGTGAAAAACTGTTTTTT. Protein product: CASSADPRGEKLFF. The J gene is TRBJ1-4, the V gene TRBV9; perhaps TRBD1 as D (5 bases). CDR1 SGDLS and CDR2 YYNGEE come from the germline V gene. The CDR3 consists of 14 residues. The ends were cut back, 3 bases at V and 7 bases at J, with 13 bases in the middle.

The CDR3 sequence: CASSPGRVEEKLFF. CDR3 bases: TGTGCCAGTAGTCCAGGCAGGGTTGAAGAAAAACTGTTTTTT. The genes are TRBV19 and TRBJ1-4; weak D call: TRBD1 (5 bases). The CDR3 extends over 14 amino acids. Trimming removed 5 bases at V and 8 bases at J, with 15 bases between. Germline-derived CDR1 and CDR2 are LNHDA and SQIVND (reference sequence). The full variable domain, completed using reference TRBV19 and TRBJ1-4, is DGGITQSPKYLFRKEGQNVTLSCEQNLNHDAMYWYRQDPGQGLRLIYYSQIVNDFQKGDIAEGYSVSREKKESFPLTVTSAQKNPTAFYLCASSPGRVEEKLFFGSGTQLSVL.

The rearrangement links TRBV7-6 to TRBJ2-1, with TRBD2 matching over 7 bases. V lost 5 bases to trimming and J lost 6 bases; unmatched junction nucleotides: 10. CDR3 length: 15 amino acids. Germline V gene data show CDR1 as SGHVS and CDR2 as FNYEAQ. CDR3 sequence (DNA): TGTGCCAGCAGCCGGGGGGTCGCTCCCTTCAATGAGCAGTTCTTC. The encoded protein is CASSRGVAPFNEQFF.

This chain links TRBV18 with TRBJ2-1; 8 bases map to TRBD1. The germline CDR1 and CDR2 sequences are KGHSH and LQKENI. This CDR3 is built from 15 residues. The V and J ends lost 3 bases and 4 bases, in that order; junction bases with no gene match: 5. DNA of the CDR3: TGTGCCAGCTCACCTGAGACAGGGGAGTACAATGAGCAGTTCTTC. Protein sequence: CASSPETGEYNEQFF.

The chain carries TRBV19 and TRBJ2-2; D is possibly TRBD1 (6 bases). CDR1 is LNHDA and CDR2 is SQIVND in the germline V gene (reference sequence). This CDR3 contains 13 residues. Trimming took off 9 bases at V and 1 base at J, with 9 bases between the two ends. The CDR3 is CARRQENTGELFF. CDR3 sequence (DNA): TGTGCCAGGCGACAGGAGAACACCGGGGAGCTGTTTTTT.

This chain uses TRBV14 with TRBJ1-3; no clear D. There are 15 residues in the CDR3. Looked up from germline, CDR1 is SGHDN and CDR2 is FVKESK. Trimming removed 4 bases at V and 0 bases at J, with 10 bases between. The CDR3 coding sequence is TGTGCCAGCAGCCCGAGACTCAGCTCTGGAAACACCATATATTTT. Translating gives CASSPRLSSGNTIYF.

This clone has only a few counts. The DNA of the CDR3 is TGTGCCAGCAGCGTCTCATCAGGGCCTACAGCTCCAGATACGCAGTATTTT. It is translated as CASSVSSGPTAPDTQYF. The J gene is TRBJ2-3, the V gene TRBV13; tentatively, D is TRBD1 (5 bases). CDR3 length: 17 amino acids. Trimming stripped 5 bases from V and 4 bases from J, with 22 bases between. Per the germline V gene, CDR1 is PRHDT and CDR2 is FYEKMQ (reference sequence).

This clone was picked up a small number of times. The J gene is TRBJ2-3, the V gene TRBV9, with D tentatively TRBD2 (5 bases). CDR1 is SGDLS and CDR2 is YYNGEE in the germline V gene. With 1 base removed from V and 5 bases from J, the gap between germline ends came to 8 bases. The length of the CDR3 is 13 residues. CDR3 loop: CASSVPGKDTQYF. CDR3 DNA: TGTGCCAGCAGCGTACCCGGGAAAGATACGCAGTATTTT. Complete variable domain (other parts from reference TRBV9 and TRBJ2-3): DSGVTQTPKHLITATGQRVTLRCSPRSGDLSVYWYQQSLDQGLQFLIQYYNGEERAKGNILERFSAQQFPDLHSELNLSSLELGDSALYFCASSVPGKDTQYFGPGTRLTVL.

This clone turned up a few times. The V and J genes are TRBV6-5 and TRBJ1-6, with TRBD1 identical over 9 bases. V was pared by 6 bases and J by 10 bases, with 7 bases of the junction left unmatched. CDR3 length: 14 residues. The germline gives CDR1 MNHEY, CDR2 SVGAGI. The CDR3 nucleotides are TGTGCCAGCAGCTTCACAGGGGGCGGGTCACCCCTCCACTTT. Translation gives CASSFTGGGSPLHF.

The gene calls are TRBV7-2 and TRBJ1-2; TRBD1 matches at 8 bases. CDR1 and CDR2 from the germline V gene are SGHTA and FQGNSA. Trimming took 5 bases from V and 5 from J; bases not matched to a gene: 4. The CDR3 contains 13 residues. CDR3 in amino acids: CASSPGQAYGYTF. CDR3 nucleotides: TGTGCCAGCAGCCCGGGACAGGCGTATGGCTACACCTTC.

This clone has just a few counts. The chain has TRBV28 and TRBJ2-7, with 9 bases lining up with TRBD1. With 7 bases clipped from V and 6 bases from J, the junction kept 4 bases outside the gene matches. The CDR3 has 12 residues. The germline V gene encodes CDR1 MDHEN and CDR2 SYDVKM. CDR3: CASTGQGPEQYF. CDR3 sequence (DNA): TGTGCCAGCACCGGACAGGGGCCCGAGCAGTACTTC.

CDR3 in DNA: TGTGCCAGTAGTATAGATCGACTTGGCTACACCTTC. The encoded protein is CASSIDRLGYTF. The V call is TRBV19, the J call TRBJ1-2, with D uncertain. V was trimmed by 0 bases and J by 7 bases, leaving 6 bases between them. The V gene's germline CDR1 is LNHDA and CDR2 SQIVND (reference sequence). The CDR3 extends over 12 amino acids.

This clone was counted between two and nine times. V is TRBV6-5 and J is TRBJ2-3; 9 bases align to TRBD2. The germline V gene has CDR1 MNHEY and CDR2 SVGAGI. This CDR3 is 14 amino acids long. J was trimmed by 2 bases and V by 8 bases; bases with no gene match: 5. Here the CDR3 DNA reads TGTGCCAGCTGTGCGGGGGGGCCCACAGATACGCAGTATTTT. The encoded protein is CASCAGGPTDTQYF.

A remark on this clone: This CDR3 is also generated by other DNA sequences in the sample. The genes are TRBV18 and TRBJ2-7, with 7 bases that match TRBD1. V shed 5 bases and J 0 bases; nucleotides not matched to a gene: 1. This CDR3 comprises 13 residues. Germline-derived CDR1 and CDR2 are KGHSH and LQKENI. The CDR3 loop reads CASSRQGSYEQYF. The CDR3 DNA reads as TGTGCCAGCTCAAGACAGGGCTCCTACGAGCAGTACTTC.